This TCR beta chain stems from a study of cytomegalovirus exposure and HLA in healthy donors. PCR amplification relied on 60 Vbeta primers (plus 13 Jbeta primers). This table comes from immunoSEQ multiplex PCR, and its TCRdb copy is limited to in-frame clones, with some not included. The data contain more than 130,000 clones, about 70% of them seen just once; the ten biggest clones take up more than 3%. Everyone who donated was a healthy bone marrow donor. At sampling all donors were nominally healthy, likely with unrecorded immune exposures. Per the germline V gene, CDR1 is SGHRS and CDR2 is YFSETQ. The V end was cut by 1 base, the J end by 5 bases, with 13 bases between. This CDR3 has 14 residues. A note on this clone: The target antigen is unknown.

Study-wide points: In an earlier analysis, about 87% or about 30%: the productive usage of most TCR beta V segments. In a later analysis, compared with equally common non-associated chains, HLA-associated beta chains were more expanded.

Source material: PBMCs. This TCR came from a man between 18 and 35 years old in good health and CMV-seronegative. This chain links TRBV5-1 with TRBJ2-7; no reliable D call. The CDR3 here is CASSLTQRLDEQYF. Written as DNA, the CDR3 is TGCGCCAGCAGCTTGACGCAACGGTTGGACGAGCAGTACTTC.